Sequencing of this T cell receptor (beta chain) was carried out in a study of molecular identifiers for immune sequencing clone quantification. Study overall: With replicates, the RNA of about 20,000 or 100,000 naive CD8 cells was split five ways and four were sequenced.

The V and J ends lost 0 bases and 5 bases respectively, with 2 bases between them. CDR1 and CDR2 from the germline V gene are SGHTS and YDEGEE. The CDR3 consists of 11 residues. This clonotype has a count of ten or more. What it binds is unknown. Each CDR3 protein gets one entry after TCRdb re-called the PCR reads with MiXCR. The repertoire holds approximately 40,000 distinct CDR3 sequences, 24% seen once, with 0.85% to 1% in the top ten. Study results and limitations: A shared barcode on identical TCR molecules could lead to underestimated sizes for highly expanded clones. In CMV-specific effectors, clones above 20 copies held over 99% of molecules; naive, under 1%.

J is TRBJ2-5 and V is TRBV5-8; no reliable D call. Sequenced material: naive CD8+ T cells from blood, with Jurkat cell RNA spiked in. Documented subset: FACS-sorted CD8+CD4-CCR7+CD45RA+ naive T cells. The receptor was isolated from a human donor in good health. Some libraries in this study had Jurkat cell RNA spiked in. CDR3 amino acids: CASSLEETQYF. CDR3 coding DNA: TGTGCCAGCAGCTTGGAGGAGACCCAGTACTTC.